This is a list of T cell receptor beta chains from one sample in a study of cytomegalovirus exposure and HLA in healthy donors. The repertoire was sequenced with immunoSEQ multiplex PCR; TCRdb's copy has only in-frame clones and lacks some. This sample has over 100,000 clones; over 9% occur once, and the top ten carry 5.8%. The sample comprised PBMCs. These receptors all stem from a man aged 40-55 years in good health and CMV-seropositive. CDR3s include the opening cysteine and the closing phenylalanine or tryptophan. The D gene is left open where the match is weak. Clone sizes are given selectively: once, few, many, or a class where the clone is expanded.

abundance: -; j_gene: TRBJ1-4; len: 16; v_gene: TRBV18; d_gene: TRBD1; CDR3aa: CASSPGQGGLGEKLFF; CDR3nt: TGTGCCAGCTCACCCGGACAGGGCGGGCTGGGTGAAAAACTGTTTTTT
abundance: -; j_gene: TRBJ2-3; len: 15; v_gene: TRBV5-6; d_gene: TRBD2; CDR3aa: CASSLRREVVDTQYF; CDR3nt: TGTGCCAGCAGCTTGCGTCGGGAGGTAGTAGATACGCAGTATTTT
abundance: -; j_gene: TRBJ2-4; len: 13; v_gene: TRBV28; d_gene: -; CDR3aa: CASSSSPGGIQYF; CDR3nt: TGTGCCAGCAGTTCTAGCCCCGGGGGCATTCAGTACTTC
abundance: few; j_gene: TRBJ2-5; len: 15; v_gene: TRBV7-9; d_gene: -; CDR3aa: CASSPAGRNQETQYF; CDR3nt: TGTGCCAGCAGCCCCGCTGGGAGGAACCAAGAGACCCAGTACTTC
abundance: few; j_gene: TRBJ2-7; len: 14; v_gene: TRBV10-3; d_gene: TRBD1; CDR3aa: CAIRRQGATYEQYF; CDR3nt: TGTGCCATCAGAAGACAGGGGGCGACCTACGAGCAGTACTTC
abundance: -; j_gene: TRBJ2-3; len: 15; v_gene: TRBV7-9; d_gene: -; CDR3aa: CASSLRTGSTDTQYF; CDR3nt: TGTGCCAGCAGCTTAAGAACCGGGAGCACAGATACGCAGTATTTT
abundance: -; j_gene: TRBJ2-1; len: 15; v_gene: TRBV5-1; d_gene: -; CDR3aa: CASSLAGSSYNEQFF; CDR3nt: TGCGCCAGCAGCTTGGCCGGTTCATCCTACAATGAGCAGTTCTTC
abundance: -; j_gene: TRBJ2-1; len: 14; v_gene: TRBV6-6; d_gene: -; CDR3aa: CASSYSRGLYEQFF; CDR3nt: TGTGCCAGCAGTTACTCGCGGGGTTTGTATGAGCAGTTCTTC
abundance: few; j_gene: TRBJ2-3; len: 14; v_gene: TRBV7-7; d_gene: -; CDR3aa: CASSLLGGTDTQYF; CDR3nt: TGTGCTAGCAGCCTCCTTGGGGGGACAGATACGCAGTATTTT
abundance: -; j_gene: TRBJ1-3; len: 15; v_gene: TRBV2; d_gene: -; CDR3aa: CASSTFGTPSDTIYF; CDR3nt: TGTGCCAGCAGTACATTCGGGACACCCTCGGACACCATATATTTT
abundance: -; j_gene: TRBJ2-1; len: 14; v_gene: TRBV2; d_gene: -; CDR3aa: CASSVGRGLNEQFF; CDR3nt: TGTGCCAGCAGTGTAGGCCGGGGTCTAAATGAGCAGTTCTTC
abundance: -; j_gene: TRBJ1-5; len: 14; v_gene: TRBV28; d_gene: -; CDR3aa: CASSLGPNNQPQHF; CDR3nt: TGTGCCAGCAGTTTAGGGCCTAACAATCAGCCCCAGCATTTT
abundance: few; j_gene: TRBJ2-7; len: 14; v_gene: TRBV9; d_gene: -; CDR3aa: CASSGPGHGYEQYF; CDR3nt: TGTGCCAGCAGCGGACCGGGACATGGGTACGAGCAGTACTTC
abundance: few; j_gene: TRBJ2-5; len: 15; v_gene: TRBV4-1; d_gene: -; CDR3aa: CASSRTGVGKETQYF; CDR3nt: TGCGCCAGCAGCCGCACAGGCGTGGGAAAAGAGACCCAGTACTTC
abundance: few; j_gene: TRBJ2-1; len: 14; v_gene: TRBV5-1; d_gene: -; CDR3aa: CASSVLAEPNEQFF; CDR3nt: TGCGCCAGCAGCGTTCTCGCGGAACCCAATGAGCAGTTCTTC
abundance: few; j_gene: TRBJ2-3; len: 15; v_gene: TRBV6-5; d_gene: -; CDR3aa: CASSALDRGEDTQYF; CDR3nt: TGTGCCAGCAGTGCCTTGGACAGAGGGGAGGATACGCAGTATTTT
abundance: few; j_gene: TRBJ2-7; len: 13; v_gene: TRBV30; d_gene: TRBD2; CDR3aa: CAWSGLAGYEQYF; CDR3nt: TGTGCCTGGAGTGGCCTAGCGGGCTACGAGCAGTACTTC
abundance: -; j_gene: TRBJ1-1; len: 15; v_gene: TRBV5-1; d_gene: -; CDR3aa: CASSSGFSGNTEAFF; CDR3nt: TGCGCCAGCAGCTCAGGGTTTTCGGGGAACACTGAAGCTTTCTTT
abundance: few; j_gene: TRBJ2-3; len: 16; v_gene: TRBV4-1; d_gene: TRBD2; CDR3aa: CASSQAPGGSTDTQYF; CDR3nt: TGCGCCAGCAGCCAAGCTCCGGGAGGGAGCACAGATACGCAGTATTTT
abundance: -; j_gene: TRBJ2-3; len: 14; v_gene: TRBV5-8; d_gene: -; CDR3aa: CASRPRGLSDTQYF; CDR3nt: TGTGCCAGCAGGCCTAGGGGGTTGTCGGATACGCAGTATTTT
abundance: few; j_gene: TRBJ2-2; len: 16; v_gene: TRBV4-1; d_gene: -; CDR3aa: CASSHSSGRDTGELFF; CDR3nt: TGCGCCAGCAGCCACTCATCCGGGAGAGACACCGGGGAGCTGTTTTTT
abundance: -; j_gene: TRBJ2-7; len: 15; v_gene: TRBV29-1; d_gene: TRBD2; CDR3aa: CSVELKREMTYEQYF; CDR3nt: TGCAGCGTTGAATTAAAGCGGGAGATGACCTACGAGCAGTACTTC
abundance: -; j_gene: TRBJ2-3; len: 14; v_gene: TRBV10-2; d_gene: -; CDR3aa: CASSELRGGDTQYF; CDR3nt: TGCGCCAGCAGTGAGCTCCGAGGAGGAGATACGCAGTATTTT
abundance: -; j_gene: TRBJ2-4; len: 14; v_gene: TRBV27; d_gene: TRBD1; CDR3aa: CASSYGTGENIQYF; CDR3nt: TGTGCCAGCAGTTACGGGACAGGGGAAAACATTCAGTACTTC
abundance: few; j_gene: TRBJ1-3; len: 12; v_gene: TRBV30; d_gene: -; CDR3aa: CACSGSGNTIYF; CDR3nt: TGTGCCTGCTCGGGTTCTGGAAACACCATATATTTT
abundance: -; j_gene: TRBJ2-5; len: 15; v_gene: TRBV14; d_gene: TRBD2; CDR3aa: CASSPWAGVGETQYF; CDR3nt: TGTGCCAGCAGCCCCTGGGCGGGAGTAGGTGAGACCCAGTACTTC
abundance: -; j_gene: TRBJ2-3; len: 17; v_gene: TRBV28; d_gene: TRBD2; CDR3aa: CASSFWTSGAVTDTQYF; CDR3nt: TGTGCCAGCAGTTTCTGGACTAGCGGAGCGGTTACAGATACGCAGTATTTT
abundance: -; j_gene: TRBJ2-7; len: 14; v_gene: TRBV29-1; d_gene: -; CDR3aa: CSVEGVGGAYEQYF; CDR3nt: TGCAGCGTTGAAGGGGTAGGGGGAGCCTACGAGCAGTACTTC
abundance: once; j_gene: TRBJ2-2; len: 16; v_gene: TRBV5-1; d_gene: TRBD1; CDR3aa: CASSPGTGGVTGELFF; CDR3nt: TGCGCCAGCAGCCCAGGGACAGGGGGCGTCACCGGGGAGCTGTTTTTT
abundance: few; j_gene: TRBJ2-5; len: 15; v_gene: TRBV9; d_gene: -; CDR3aa: CASSVAGAPRETQYF; CDR3nt: TGTGCCAGCAGCGTAGCAGGGGCACCTCGGGAGACCCAGTACTTC
abundance: -; j_gene: TRBJ2-1; len: 15; v_gene: TRBV7-9; d_gene: TRBD2; CDR3aa: CASSQRDYTPNEQFF; CDR3nt: TGTGCCAGCAGCCAACGGGACTATACCCCCAATGAGCAGTTCTTC
abundance: -; j_gene: TRBJ2-7; len: 17; v_gene: TRBV13; d_gene: TRBD2; CDR3aa: CASSIGTSGRAGYEQYF; CDR3nt: TGTGCCAGCAGCATTGGGACTAGCGGGAGGGCCGGATACGAGCAGTACTTC
abundance: few; j_gene: TRBJ2-7; len: 12; v_gene: TRBV29-1; d_gene: TRBD1; CDR3aa: CSVRDRVYEQYF; CDR3nt: TGCAGCGTCCGGGACAGGGTCTACGAGCAGTACTTC
abundance: -; j_gene: TRBJ2-5; len: 14; v_gene: TRBV7-6; d_gene: -; CDR3aa: CASSSPYPEETQYF; CDR3nt: TGTGCCAGCAGCTCTCCCTACCCCGAAGAGACCCAGTACTTC
abundance: -; j_gene: TRBJ2-5; len: 13; v_gene: TRBV4-2; d_gene: -; CDR3aa: CASSRWASETQYF; CDR3nt: TGTGCCAGCAGCCGATGGGCCAGCGAGACCCAGTACTTC
abundance: -; j_gene: TRBJ1-1; len: 14; v_gene: TRBV11-1; d_gene: -; CDR3aa: CASSRQSRGTEAFF; CDR3nt: TGTGCCAGCAGCCGACAAAGTAGGGGTACTGAAGCTTTCTTT
abundance: many; j_gene: TRBJ2-7; len: 14; v_gene: TRBV5-1; d_gene: -; CDR3aa: CASSLRGNGYEQYF; CDR3nt: TGCGCCAGCAGCTTGAGGGGGAATGGCTACGAGCAGTACTTC
abundance: few; j_gene: TRBJ1-5; len: 15; v_gene: TRBV6-5; d_gene: -; CDR3aa: CASSFHRVTNQPQHF; CDR3nt: TGTGCCAGCAGCTTCCACAGGGTTACCAATCAGCCCCAGCATTTT
abundance: -; j_gene: TRBJ1-2; len: 10; v_gene: TRBV19; d_gene: -; CDR3aa: CASMGDGYTF; CDR3nt: TGTGCCAGTATGGGAGATGGCTACACCTTC
abundance: -; j_gene: TRBJ2-1; len: 16; v_gene: TRBV7-9; d_gene: -; CDR3aa: CASSPPGSVHYNEQFF; CDR3nt: TGTGCCAGCAGCCCCCCGGGGAGCGTACACTACAATGAGCAGTTCTTC
abundance: -; j_gene: TRBJ1-1; len: 13; v_gene: TRBV6-5; d_gene: -; CDR3aa: CASQQGSITEAFF; CDR3nt: TGTGCCAGCCAGCAGGGAAGCATCACTGAAGCTTTCTTT
abundance: few; j_gene: TRBJ1-3; len: 15; v_gene: TRBV9; d_gene: -; CDR3aa: CASSREGGIGNTIYF; CDR3nt: TGTGCCAGCAGCCGGGAGGGGGGTATAGGAAACACCATATATTTT
abundance: few; j_gene: TRBJ1-2; len: 11; v_gene: TRBV14; d_gene: TRBD1; CDR3aa: CATQGRYGYTF; CDR3nt: TGTGCCACACAGGGGAGGTATGGCTACACCTTC
abundance: -; j_gene: TRBJ2-2; len: 15; v_gene: TRBV11-2; d_gene: TRBD2; CDR3aa: CASSLGGLPPGELFF; CDR3nt: TGTGCCAGCAGCTTAGGGGGACTACCGCCCGGGGAGCTGTTTTTT
abundance: few; j_gene: TRBJ2-7; len: 13; v_gene: TRBV6-4; d_gene: -; CDR3aa: CASRAGLVFEQYF; CDR3nt: TGTGCCAGCAGGGCCGGACTTGTCTTCGAGCAGTACTTC
abundance: few; j_gene: TRBJ2-5; len: 17; v_gene: TRBV5-5; d_gene: -; CDR3aa: CASSLSGMFSLQETQYF; CDR3nt: TGTGCCAGCAGCTTGTCTGGCATGTTCTCTTTGCAAGAGACCCAGTACTTC
abundance: -; j_gene: TRBJ1-4; len: 15; v_gene: TRBV11-3; d_gene: TRBD1; CDR3aa: CASSFAGGANEKLFF; CDR3nt: TGTGCCAGCAGCTTTGCAGGGGGTGCTAATGAAAAACTGTTTTTT
abundance: -; j_gene: TRBJ2-1; len: 15; v_gene: TRBV28; d_gene: TRBD2; CDR3aa: CASSHTSGSYNEQFF; CDR3nt: TGTGCCAGCAGCCACACTAGCGGGAGTTACAATGAGCAGTTCTTC
abundance: few; j_gene: TRBJ2-7; len: 15; v_gene: TRBV28; d_gene: TRBD2; CDR3aa: CASSQRGRATYEQYF; CDR3nt: TGTGCCAGCAGCCAGCGGGGCAGGGCAACCTACGAGCAGTACTTC
abundance: -; j_gene: TRBJ1-5; len: 15; v_gene: TRBV7-2; d_gene: TRBD1; CDR3aa: CASARQGAGNQPQHF; CDR3nt: TGTGCCAGCGCTAGACAGGGGGCGGGCAATCAGCCCCAGCATTTT
abundance: few; j_gene: TRBJ2-7; len: 13; v_gene: TRBV9; d_gene: -; CDR3aa: CASSSQVRSEQYF; CDR3nt: TGTGCCAGCAGCTCACAGGTGCGAAGCGAGCAGTACTTC
abundance: -; j_gene: TRBJ2-7; len: 15; v_gene: TRBV25-1; d_gene: TRBD2; CDR3aa: CASSPRGREGLEQYF; CDR3nt: TGTGCCAGCAGTCCCCGGGGGCGGGAGGGCTTGGAGCAGTACTTC
abundance: -; j_gene: TRBJ2-1; len: 16; v_gene: TRBV27; d_gene: -; CDR3aa: CASSAQMGGSYNEQFF; CDR3nt: TGTGCCAGCAGTGCCCAGATGGGGGGCTCCTACAATGAGCAGTTCTTC
abundance: few; j_gene: TRBJ2-5; len: 14; v_gene: TRBV7-8; d_gene: -; CDR3aa: CASSFWTEQETQYF; CDR3nt: TGTGCCAGCAGCTTCTGGACAGAACAGGAGACCCAGTACTTC
abundance: few; j_gene: TRBJ1-2; len: 14; v_gene: TRBV4-2; d_gene: -; CDR3aa: CASSQDLQGYGYTF; CDR3nt: TGTGCCAGCAGCCAAGATTTACAGGGCTATGGCTACACCTTC
abundance: -; j_gene: TRBJ2-3; len: 15; v_gene: TRBV7-2; d_gene: TRBD1; CDR3aa: CASSLDRVMGDTQYF; CDR3nt: TGTGCCAGCAGCCTAGACAGGGTAATGGGAGATACGCAGTATTTT
abundance: many; j_gene: TRBJ1-1; len: 14; v_gene: TRBV11-3; d_gene: -; CDR3aa: CASSSSRWNTEAFF; CDR3nt: TGTGCCAGCAGCTCGTCCAGGTGGAACACTGAAGCTTTCTTT
abundance: -; j_gene: TRBJ1-6; len: 16; v_gene: TRBV27; d_gene: -; CDR3aa: CATPPGSTITNSPLHF; CDR3nt: TGTGCCACTCCGCCCGGGTCTACGATTACTAATTCACCCCTCCACTTT
abundance: many; j_gene: TRBJ2-5; len: 16; v_gene: TRBV7-8; d_gene: TRBD2; CDR3aa: CASSVTSGIGHGTQYF; CDR3nt: TGTGCCAGCAGCGTGACTAGCGGAATCGGTCATGGGACCCAGTACTTC
abundance: few; j_gene: TRBJ1-2; len: 15; v_gene: TRBV15; d_gene: -; CDR3aa: CATSRARGADYGYTF; CDR3nt: TGTGCCACCAGCCGAGCCCGGGGTGCTGACTATGGCTACACCTTC